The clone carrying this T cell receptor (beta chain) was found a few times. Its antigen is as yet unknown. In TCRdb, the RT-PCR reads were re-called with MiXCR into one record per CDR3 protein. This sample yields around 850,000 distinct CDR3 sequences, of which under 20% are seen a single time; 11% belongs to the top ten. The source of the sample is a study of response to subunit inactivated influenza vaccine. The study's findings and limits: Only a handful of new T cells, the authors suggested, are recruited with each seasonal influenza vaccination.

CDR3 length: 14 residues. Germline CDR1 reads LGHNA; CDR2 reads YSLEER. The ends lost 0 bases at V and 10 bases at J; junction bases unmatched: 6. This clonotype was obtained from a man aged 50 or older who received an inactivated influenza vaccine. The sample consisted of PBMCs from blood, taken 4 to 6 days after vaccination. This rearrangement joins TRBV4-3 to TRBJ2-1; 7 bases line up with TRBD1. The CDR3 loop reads CASSQDRDSTEQFF. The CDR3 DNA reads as TGCGCCAGCAGCCAAGATCGGGACAGCACCGAGCAGTTCTTC.